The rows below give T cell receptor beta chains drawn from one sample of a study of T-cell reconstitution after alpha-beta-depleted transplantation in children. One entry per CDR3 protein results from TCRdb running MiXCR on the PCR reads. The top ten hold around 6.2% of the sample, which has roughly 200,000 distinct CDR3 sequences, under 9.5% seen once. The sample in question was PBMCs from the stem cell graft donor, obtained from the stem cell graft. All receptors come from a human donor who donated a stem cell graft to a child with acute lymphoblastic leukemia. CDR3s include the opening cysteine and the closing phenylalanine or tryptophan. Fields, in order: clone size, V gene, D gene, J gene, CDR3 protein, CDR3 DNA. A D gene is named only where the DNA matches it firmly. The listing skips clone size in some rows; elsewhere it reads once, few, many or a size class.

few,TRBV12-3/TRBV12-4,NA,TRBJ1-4,CASSRSGSVNEKLFF,TGTGCCAGCAGTCGATCCGGGTCAGTGAATGAAAAACTGTTTTTT
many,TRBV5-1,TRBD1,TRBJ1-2,CASSSDRDNYGYTF,TGCGCCAGCAGCTCCGACAGGGACAACTATGGCTACACCTTC
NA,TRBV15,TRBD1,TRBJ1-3,CATSRTGVGNTIYF,TGTGCCACCAGCCGGACAGGGGTTGGAAACACCATATATTTT
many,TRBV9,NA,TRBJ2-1,CASSQEGPTDEQFF,TGTGCCAGCAGCCAAGAGGGACCTACGGATGAGCAGTTCTTC
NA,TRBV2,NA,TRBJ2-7,CASSEFPAEQYF,TGTGCCAGCAGTGAGTTCCCCGCCGAGCAGTACTTC
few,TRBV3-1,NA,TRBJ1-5,CASGGTTNSNQPQHF,TGTGCCAGCGGAGGGACTACTAATAGCAATCAGCCCCAGCATTTT
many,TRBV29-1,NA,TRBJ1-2,CSVAEGSAPNYGYTF,TGCAGCGTTGCTGAGGGGTCAGCTCCTAACTATGGCTACACCTTC
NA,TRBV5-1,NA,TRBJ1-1,CASSSAAGLNTEAFF,TGCGCCAGCAGCTCGGCGGCAGGGCTGAACACTGAAGCTTTCTTT
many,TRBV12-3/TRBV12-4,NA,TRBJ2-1,CASSFGRNNEQFF,TGTGCCAGCAGTTTCGGTAGAAACAATGAGCAGTTCTTC
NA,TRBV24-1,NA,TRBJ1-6,CATSEGVGDSPLHF,TGTGCCACCAGTGAGGGGGTGGGAGATTCACCCCTCCACTTT
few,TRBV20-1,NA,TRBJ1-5,CSARVDRDNQPQHF,TGCAGTGCTAGGGTGGACAGAGACAATCAGCCCCAGCATTTT
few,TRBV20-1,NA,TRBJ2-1,CSARGTFSRSRTYNEQFF,TGCAGTGCTAGGGGGACCTTTAGCAGAAGCAGGACCTACAATGAGCAGTTCTTC
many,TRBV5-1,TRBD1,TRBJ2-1,CASSSRTGTNEQFF,TGCGCCAGCAGCTCACGGACAGGGACGAATGAGCAGTTCTTC